This T cell receptor (beta chain) was profiled in a study of cytomegalovirus exposure and HLA in healthy donors. For this clone: The antigen is unknown.

Primers: 60 Vbeta forward and 13 Jbeta reverse. As handled by the study authors: It was a later analysis that counted 75 million to 90 million unique TCR beta chains, of which about 10 million were shared. The assay was immunoSEQ multiplex PCR, and TCRdb's table has in-frame clones only and misses some. V and J calls and clone size are copied from that table; D and trimming were computed from the DNA. The sample has some 120,000 clones, approximately 70% seen once; the top ten hold 8.7%. Study-wide results and limits: An assumption of roughly uniform sequencing depth across donors underlay the presence/absence analyses. Later, an analysis found that common viral pathogens appeared to be linked with several of the most significant clusters.

Germline CDR1 and CDR2: MGHRA and YSYEKL. The CDR3 length is 15 residues. Germline trimming cut 4 bases from V and 3 bases from J; bases unmatched to any gene: 8. The receptor was isolated from a man aged 25 to 45 in good health and CMV-seropositive. The sequenced sample consisted of PBMCs. The rearrangement uses TRBV4-1 and TRBJ1-1; 7 positions agree with TRBD1. The CDR3 DNA follows: TGCGCCAGCAGCCCCCTCGACAGGGAATACACTGAAGCTTTCTTT. It encodes CASSPLDREYTEAFF.